This T cell receptor beta chain is from a study of blood T cell repertoires in COVID-19. Study information: Collection of acute and convalescent COVID-19 samples took place in the United States, Italy and Spain. From T cells, B-cell-depleted T cells, or PBMCs came the material, which was cDNA or gDNA.

The authors' processing: Reference gene primer amplification gave estimated nucleated cell counts. Data came from immunoSEQ multiplex PCR; TCRdb stores just in-frame clones and leaves some out. The D gene and trimming were derived from the DNA, and the V and J assignments and clone size from that table. Seen here are 200,000 to 250,000 clones, around 83% observed once, and the top ten hold around 0.98%. This CDR3 has 16 residues. Per the germline V gene, CDR1 is MDHEN and CDR2 is SYDVKM. J was trimmed by 0 bases and V by 6 bases; bases with no gene match: 6. The receptor was derived from a man between 35 and 55 years old with acute or convalescent COVID-19. The rearrangement uses TRBV28 and TRBJ1-4; TRBD1 agrees at 8 bases. Sequencing input: peripheral blood. CDR3 in amino acids: CASRHTGGATNEKLFF. CDR3 bases: TGTGCCAGCAGGCATACAGGGGGAGCAACTAATGAAAAACTGTTTTTT. Variable domain in full (rest from reference TRBV28 and TRBJ1-4): DVKVTQSSRYLVKRTGEKVFLECVQDMDHENMFWYRQDPGLGLRLIYFSYDVKMKEKGDIPEGYSVSREKKERFSLILESASTNQTSMYLCASRHTGGATNEKLFFGSGTQLSVL.